The entry below gives a single T cell receptor beta chain sequence along with its context. The antigen remains unidentified. CDR3 length: 16 amino acids. V trimming: 4 bases; J trimming: 3 bases; junction bases outside the gene matches: 12. Per the germline V gene, CDR1 is LGHNA and CDR2 is YNFKEQ. Using immunoSEQ multiplex PCR, the repertoire was profiled, and TCRdb retains in-frame clones only, with some absent. The repertoire holds around 100,000 clones, with approximately 91% as singletons. The data are from a study of siplizumab effects on memory and regulatory T cells. Regarding the study as a whole: Where siplizumab was present, mappable alloreactive CD4+ clones averaged approximately 73% Treg-derived, compared with approximately 25% in controls. Left unconfirmed was the suppressive function of proliferating Tregs from siplizumab cultures.

The chain combines TRBV4-2 with TRBJ2-7, with 7 positions matching TRBD1. The sequence was obtained from a human donor in good health. Some clones in this sample may be carry-over from other donors' samples. The sequencing sample was made of CD4+ T cells sorted from blood. This CDR3 is CASSPTGTEIYYEQYF. CDR3 bases: TGTGCCAGCAGCCCGACCGGGACAGAGATTTACTACGAGCAGTACTTC.